This record covers a single T cell receptor beta chain. The target antigen is unknown. The junction departs from germline at one end; a sequencing error may be responsible. The data belong to a study of CD8 T cells in ankylosing spondylitis. Regarding the study as a whole: Previous work reported some of these motif variants in the synovial fluid and blood of reactive arthritis. Apparently characteristic of ankylosing spondylitis blood was a TCR beta motif (about 8 highly homologous variants). It was reported that disease-linked clones were significantly enriched in matched ankylosing spondylitis synovial fluid.

Germline V gives CDR1 SSHAT, CDR2 FNYEAQ (reference sequence). This CDR3 comprises 13 residues. Quantitative 5'-RACE with molecular barcodes produced the TCR beta libraries. From the 5' RACE reads, TCRdb called clonotypes with MiXCR, one entry per CDR3 protein. The table shows about 30,000 distinct CDR3 sequences, with around 14% occurring only once. The sample comprised blood. The source is a male donor with ankylosing spondylitis or in good health (not recorded which). This sequence joins TRBV7-7 and TRBJ2-3, with 7 nucleotides matching TRBD1. CDR3 in DNA: TGTGCTAGCAGCCACGACAGGGCAGATACGCAGTATTTT. Encoded protein: CASSHDRADTQYF.